This section outlines one TCR beta chain sequence together with its context. The method was immunoSEQ multiplex PCR; TCRdb's version includes in-frame clones alone and lacks a portion of them. The sample holds around 10,000 clones, 70% to 80% seen once. Relapse after autologous stem cell transplantation occurred in every patient, and brentuximab vedotin exposure varied. The data derive from a study of PD-1 blockade in classical Hodgkin lymphoma. The CDR3 spans 17 residues. After removal of 3 bases from V and 4 bases from J, the junction contained 9 bases not matched to a gene. In germline, CDR1 is MNHNS, CDR2 SASEGT.

The specimen was peripheral blood mononuclear cells (PBMCs), collected before the second cycle of nivolumab. The chain carries TRBV6-1 and TRBJ2-1, with 10 bases that match TRBD1. This receptor was taken from a human donor with classical Hodgkin lymphoma. The CDR3 spells CASSDPLGQGIYNEQFF. CDR3 bases: TGTGCCAGCAGTGACCCCTTGGGACAGGGGATATACAATGAGCAGTTCTTC.